This TCR beta chain was identified during a study of OX40 agonist ivuxolimab in advanced cancers. The CDR3 has 13 residues. V was cut by 1 base and J by 5 bases, with 8 bases left in between. Germline loops: CDR1 SGHNT, CDR2 YENEEA. TCRdb keeps only in-frame clones here, not all; method: immunoSEQ multiplex PCR. The table records approximately 82,000 clones, approximately 85% of them present only once. The source was CD4+ or CD8+ T cells sorted from blood, collected in a trial of the OX40 agonist ivuxolimab. This rearrangement joins TRBV11-3 to TRBJ2-5, with D possibly being TRBD2 (7 bases). This receptor was taken from an adult with an advanced solid tumor such as melanoma, head and neck, liver or kidney cancer. CDR3 sequence (DNA): TGTGCCAGCAGCTTAGCGGGGGGCGAGACCCAGTACTTC. Its translation: CASSLAGGETQYF.